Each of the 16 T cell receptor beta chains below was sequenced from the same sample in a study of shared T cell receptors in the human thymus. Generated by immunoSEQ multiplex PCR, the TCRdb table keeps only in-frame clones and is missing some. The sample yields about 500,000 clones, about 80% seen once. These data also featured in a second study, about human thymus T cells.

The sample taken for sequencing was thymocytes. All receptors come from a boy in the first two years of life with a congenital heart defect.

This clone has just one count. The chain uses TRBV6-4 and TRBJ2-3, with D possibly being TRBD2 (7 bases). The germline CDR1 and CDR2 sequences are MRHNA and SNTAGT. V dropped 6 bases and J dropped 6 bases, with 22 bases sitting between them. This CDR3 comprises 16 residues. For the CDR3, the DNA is TGTGCCAGCAGCCCATGTGGGGGGGCTCTCATGGATACGCAGTATTTT. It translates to CASSPCGGALMDTQYF.

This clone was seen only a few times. The CDR3, as DNA: TGCAGCGTTGAAGGCGGGAGGACTAGCGGGGGGGATTACAATGAGCAGTTCTTC. This sequence encodes CSVEGGRTSGGDYNEQFF. The rearrangement links TRBV29-1 to TRBJ2-1; 15 nucleotides agree with TRBD2. The CDR3 is made up of 18 amino acids. Trimming at V came to 1 base and at J to 4 bases, leaving 8 bases not matched to a gene. The germline V gene encodes CDR1 SQVTM and CDR2 ANQGSEA.

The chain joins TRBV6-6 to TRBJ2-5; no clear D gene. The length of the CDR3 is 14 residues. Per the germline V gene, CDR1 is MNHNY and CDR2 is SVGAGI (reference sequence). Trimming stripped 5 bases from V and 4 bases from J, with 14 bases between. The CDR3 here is CASSPEPPTETQYF. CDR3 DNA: TGTGCCAGCAGTCCCGAGCCACCAACAGAGACCCAGTACTTC.

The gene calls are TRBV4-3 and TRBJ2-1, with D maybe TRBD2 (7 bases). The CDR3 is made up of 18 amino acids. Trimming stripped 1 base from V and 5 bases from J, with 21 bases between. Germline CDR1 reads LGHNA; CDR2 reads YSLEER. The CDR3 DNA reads TGCGCCAGCAGCCAAGGTCATATCACGCAGGGGAGGGACAATGAGCAGTTCTTC. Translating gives CASSQGHITQGRDNEQFF.

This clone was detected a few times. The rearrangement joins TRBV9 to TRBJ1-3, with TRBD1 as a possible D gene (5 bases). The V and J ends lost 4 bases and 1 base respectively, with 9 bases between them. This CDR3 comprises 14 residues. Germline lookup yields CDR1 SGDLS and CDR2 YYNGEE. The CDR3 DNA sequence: TGTGCCAGCAGCAGTGACAGATCTGGAAACACCATATATTTT. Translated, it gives CASSSDRSGNTIYF.

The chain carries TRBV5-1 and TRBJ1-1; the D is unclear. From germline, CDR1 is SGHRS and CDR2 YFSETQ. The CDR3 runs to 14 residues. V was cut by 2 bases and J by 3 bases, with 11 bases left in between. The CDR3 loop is CASSFPGQDTEAFF. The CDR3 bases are TGCGCCAGCAGCTTTCCAGGTCAGGACACTGAAGCTTTCTTT.

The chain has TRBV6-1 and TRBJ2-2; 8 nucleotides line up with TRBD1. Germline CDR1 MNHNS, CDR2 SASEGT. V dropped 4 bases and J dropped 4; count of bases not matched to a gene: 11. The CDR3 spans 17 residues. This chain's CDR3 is CASSVAGGQGLTGELFF. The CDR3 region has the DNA TGTGCCAGCAGTGTTGCAGGGGGCCAAGGACTCACCGGGGAGCTGTTTTTT.

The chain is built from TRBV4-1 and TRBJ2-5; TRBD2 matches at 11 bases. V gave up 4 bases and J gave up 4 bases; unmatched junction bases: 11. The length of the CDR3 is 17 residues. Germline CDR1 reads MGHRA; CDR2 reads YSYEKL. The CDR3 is CASSRSGRDGIGETQYF. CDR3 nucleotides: TGCGCCAGCAGCCGTAGCGGGAGGGATGGGATAGGAGAGACCCAGTACTTC.

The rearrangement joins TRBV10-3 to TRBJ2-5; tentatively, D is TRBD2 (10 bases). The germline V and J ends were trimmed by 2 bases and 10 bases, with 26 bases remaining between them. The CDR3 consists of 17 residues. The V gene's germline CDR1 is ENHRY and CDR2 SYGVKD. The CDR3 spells CAISEGQGRTSGGVQYF. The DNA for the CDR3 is TGTGCCATCAGTGAGGGACAGGGGCGGACTAGCGGCGGCGTCCAGTACTTC.

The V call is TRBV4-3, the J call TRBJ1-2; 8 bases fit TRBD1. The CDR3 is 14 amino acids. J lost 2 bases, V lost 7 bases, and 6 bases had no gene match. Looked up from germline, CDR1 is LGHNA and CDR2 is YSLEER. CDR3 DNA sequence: TGCGCCAGCAACACCGGGACAGGAAACTATGGCTACACCTTC. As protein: CASNTGTGNYGYTF.

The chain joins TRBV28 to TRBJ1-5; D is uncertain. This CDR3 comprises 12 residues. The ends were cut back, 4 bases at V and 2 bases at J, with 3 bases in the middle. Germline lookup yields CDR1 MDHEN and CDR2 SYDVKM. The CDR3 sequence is CASSWRNQPQHF. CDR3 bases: TGTGCCAGCAGTTGGCGCAATCAGCCCCAGCATTTT.

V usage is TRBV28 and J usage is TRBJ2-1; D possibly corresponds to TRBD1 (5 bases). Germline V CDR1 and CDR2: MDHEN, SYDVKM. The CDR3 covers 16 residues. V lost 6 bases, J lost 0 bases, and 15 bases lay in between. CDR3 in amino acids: CASSYTGTCSYNEQFF. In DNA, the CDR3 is TGTGCCAGCAGCTACACAGGTACCTGCTCCTACAATGAGCAGTTCTTC.

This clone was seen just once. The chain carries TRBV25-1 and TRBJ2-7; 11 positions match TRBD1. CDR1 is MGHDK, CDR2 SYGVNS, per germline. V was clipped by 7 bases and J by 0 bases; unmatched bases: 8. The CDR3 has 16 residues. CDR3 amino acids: CASTSPGTGGSYEQYF. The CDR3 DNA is TGTGCCAGCACCTCACCGGGGACAGGGGGCTCCTACGAGCAGTACTTC.

The CDR3 DNA follows: TGCGCCAGCAGCTTCGACTTCTACGAGCAGTACTTC. Protein product: CASSFDFYEQYF. The V and J genes are TRBV5-1 and TRBJ2-7; D uncertain. V was pared by 2 bases and J by 3 bases, with 6 bases between. CDR1 is SGHRS and CDR2 is YFSETQ in the germline V gene. The CDR3 is 12 residues long.

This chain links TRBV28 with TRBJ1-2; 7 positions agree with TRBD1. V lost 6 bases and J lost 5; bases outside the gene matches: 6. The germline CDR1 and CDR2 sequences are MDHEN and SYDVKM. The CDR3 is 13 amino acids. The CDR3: CASSRQGGYGYTF. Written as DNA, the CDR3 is TGTGCCAGCAGCAGACAGGGCGGTTATGGCTACACCTTC.

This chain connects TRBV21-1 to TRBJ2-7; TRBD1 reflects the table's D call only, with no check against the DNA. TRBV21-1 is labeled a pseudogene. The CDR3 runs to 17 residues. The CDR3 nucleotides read TGTGCCAGCAGCCCCGCGGGTGAGGGCAGGGGACCCTACGAGCAGTACTTC. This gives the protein CASSPAGEGRGPYEQYF.